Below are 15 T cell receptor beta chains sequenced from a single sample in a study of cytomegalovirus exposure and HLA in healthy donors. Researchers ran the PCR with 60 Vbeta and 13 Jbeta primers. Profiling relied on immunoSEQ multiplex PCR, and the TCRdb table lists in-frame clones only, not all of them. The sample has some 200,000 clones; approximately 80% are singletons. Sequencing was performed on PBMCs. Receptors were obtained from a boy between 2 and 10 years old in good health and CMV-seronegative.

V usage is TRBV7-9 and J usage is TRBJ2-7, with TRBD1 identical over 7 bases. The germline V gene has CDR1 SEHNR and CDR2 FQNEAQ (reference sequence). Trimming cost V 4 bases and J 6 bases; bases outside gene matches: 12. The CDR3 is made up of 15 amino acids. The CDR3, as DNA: TGTGCCAGCAGCTCCGGGACAGCCTTGGGGAGCGAGCAGTACTTC. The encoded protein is CASSSGTALGSEQYF. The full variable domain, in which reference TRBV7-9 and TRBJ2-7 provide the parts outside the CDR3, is DTGVSQNPRHKITKRGQNVTFRCDPISEHNRLYWYRQTLGQGPEFLTYFQNEAQLEKSRLLSDRFSAERPKGSFSTLEIQRTEQGDSAMYLCASSSGTALGSEQYFGPGTRLTVT.

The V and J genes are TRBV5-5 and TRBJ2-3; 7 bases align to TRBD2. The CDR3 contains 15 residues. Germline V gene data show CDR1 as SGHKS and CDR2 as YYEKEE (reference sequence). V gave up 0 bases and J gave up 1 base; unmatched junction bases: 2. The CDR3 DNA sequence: TGTGCCAGCAGCTTGGCTAGCGGACGCACAGATACGCAGTATTTT. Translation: CASSLASGRTDTQYF.

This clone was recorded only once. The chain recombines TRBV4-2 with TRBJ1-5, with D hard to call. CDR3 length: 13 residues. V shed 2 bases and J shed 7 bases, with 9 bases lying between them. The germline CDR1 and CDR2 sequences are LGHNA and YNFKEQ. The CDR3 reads CASSQSSAQPQHF. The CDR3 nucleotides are TGTGCCAGCAGCCAAAGTTCCGCGCAGCCCCAGCATTTT.

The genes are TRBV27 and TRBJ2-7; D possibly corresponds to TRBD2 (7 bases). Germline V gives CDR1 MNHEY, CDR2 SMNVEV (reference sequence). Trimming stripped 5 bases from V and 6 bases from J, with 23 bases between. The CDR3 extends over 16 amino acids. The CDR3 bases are TGTGCCAGCAGTCCCCCTGTGGGGGGGCCGGGCCCCGAGCAGTACTTC. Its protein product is CASSPPVGGPGPEQYF.

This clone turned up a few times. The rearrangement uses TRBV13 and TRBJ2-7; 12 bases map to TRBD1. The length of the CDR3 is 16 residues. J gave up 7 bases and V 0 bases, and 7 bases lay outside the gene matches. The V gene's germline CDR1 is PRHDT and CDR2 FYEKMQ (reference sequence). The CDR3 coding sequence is TGTGCCAGCAGCTTAGGAATCCGGGACAGGGGGCGGGAGCAGTACTTC. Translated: CASSLGIRDRGREQYF. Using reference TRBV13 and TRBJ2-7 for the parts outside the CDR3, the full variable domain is AAGVIQSPRHLIKEKRETATLKCYPIPRHDTVYWYQQGPGQDPQFLISFYEKMQSDKGSIPDRFSAQQFSDYHSELNMSSLELGDSALYFCASSLGIRDRGREQYFGPGTRLTVT.

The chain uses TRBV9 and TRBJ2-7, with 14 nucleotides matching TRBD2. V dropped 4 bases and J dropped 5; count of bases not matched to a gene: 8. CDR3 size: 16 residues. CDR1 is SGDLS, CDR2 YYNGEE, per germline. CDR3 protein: CASSPGTSGSANEQYF. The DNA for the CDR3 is TGTGCCAGCAGCCCAGGGACTAGCGGGAGTGCCAACGAGCAGTACTTC.

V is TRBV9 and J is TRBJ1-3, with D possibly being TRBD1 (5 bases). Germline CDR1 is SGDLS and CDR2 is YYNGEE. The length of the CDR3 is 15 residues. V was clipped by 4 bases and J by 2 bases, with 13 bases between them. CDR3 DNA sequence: TGTGCCAGCAGCCTTCGGGGGGAGGCTGGAAACACCATATATTTT. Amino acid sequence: CASSLRGEAGNTIYF.

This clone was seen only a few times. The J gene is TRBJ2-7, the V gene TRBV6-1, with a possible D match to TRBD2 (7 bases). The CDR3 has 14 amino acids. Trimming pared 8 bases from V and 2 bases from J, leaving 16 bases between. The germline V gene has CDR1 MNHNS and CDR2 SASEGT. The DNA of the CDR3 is TGTGCCAGCCCGAAGGGGGGGGTACCCTACGAGCAGTACTTC. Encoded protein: CASPKGGVPYEQYF.

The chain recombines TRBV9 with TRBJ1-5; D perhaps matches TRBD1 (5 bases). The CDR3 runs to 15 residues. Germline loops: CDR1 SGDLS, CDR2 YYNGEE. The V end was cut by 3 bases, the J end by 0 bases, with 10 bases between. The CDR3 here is CASSEQANSNQPQHF. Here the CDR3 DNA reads TGTGCCAGCAGCGAACAGGCAAATAGCAATCAGCCCCAGCATTTT.

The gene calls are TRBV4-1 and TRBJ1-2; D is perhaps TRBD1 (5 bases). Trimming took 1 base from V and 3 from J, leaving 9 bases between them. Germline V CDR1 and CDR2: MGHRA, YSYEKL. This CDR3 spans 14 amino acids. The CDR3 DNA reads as TGCGCCAGCAGCCAAGGTATCAGGGACTATGGCTACACCTTC. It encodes CASSQGIRDYGYTF.

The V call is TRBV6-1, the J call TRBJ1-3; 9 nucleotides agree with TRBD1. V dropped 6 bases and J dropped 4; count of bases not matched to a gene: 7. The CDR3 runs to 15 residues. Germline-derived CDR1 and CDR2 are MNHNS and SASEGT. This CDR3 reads CASSRGTGNGNTIYF. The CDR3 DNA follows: TGTGCCAGCAGCCGAGGGACAGGGAACGGAAACACCATATATTTT.

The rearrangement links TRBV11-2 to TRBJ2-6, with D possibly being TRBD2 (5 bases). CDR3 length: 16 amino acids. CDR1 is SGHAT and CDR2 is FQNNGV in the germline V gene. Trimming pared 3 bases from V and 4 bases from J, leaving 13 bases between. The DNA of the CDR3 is TGTGCCAGCAGCTTCTTCGGGGTGGCCGGGGCCAACGTCCTGACTTTC. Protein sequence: CASSFFGVAGANVLTF. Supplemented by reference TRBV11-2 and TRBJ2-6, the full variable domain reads EAGVAQSPRYKIIEKRQSVAFWCNPISGHATLYWYQQILGQGPKLLIQFQNNGVVDDSQLPKDRFSAERLKGVDSTLKIQPAKLEDSAVYLCASSFFGVAGANVLTFGAGSRLTVL.

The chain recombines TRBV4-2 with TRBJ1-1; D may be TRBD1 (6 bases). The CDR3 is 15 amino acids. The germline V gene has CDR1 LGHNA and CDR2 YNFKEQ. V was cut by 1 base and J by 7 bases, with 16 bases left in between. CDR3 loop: CASSQAVDSRHEAFF. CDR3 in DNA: TGTGCCAGCAGCCAAGCCGTGGACAGCAGACATGAAGCTTTCTTT.

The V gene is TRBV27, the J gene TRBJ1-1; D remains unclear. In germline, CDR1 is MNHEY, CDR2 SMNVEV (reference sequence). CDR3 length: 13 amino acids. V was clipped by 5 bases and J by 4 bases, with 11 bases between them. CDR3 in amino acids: CASSPHHGTEAFF. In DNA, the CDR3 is TGTGCCAGCAGTCCGCACCACGGCACTGAAGCTTTCTTT.

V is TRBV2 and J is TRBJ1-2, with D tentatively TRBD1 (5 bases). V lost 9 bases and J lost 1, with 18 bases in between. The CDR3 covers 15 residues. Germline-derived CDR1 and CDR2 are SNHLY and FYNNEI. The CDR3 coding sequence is TGTGCCAGTCCGTTTGAACAGGAAAATAACTATGGCTACACCTTC. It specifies CASPFEQENNYGYTF.